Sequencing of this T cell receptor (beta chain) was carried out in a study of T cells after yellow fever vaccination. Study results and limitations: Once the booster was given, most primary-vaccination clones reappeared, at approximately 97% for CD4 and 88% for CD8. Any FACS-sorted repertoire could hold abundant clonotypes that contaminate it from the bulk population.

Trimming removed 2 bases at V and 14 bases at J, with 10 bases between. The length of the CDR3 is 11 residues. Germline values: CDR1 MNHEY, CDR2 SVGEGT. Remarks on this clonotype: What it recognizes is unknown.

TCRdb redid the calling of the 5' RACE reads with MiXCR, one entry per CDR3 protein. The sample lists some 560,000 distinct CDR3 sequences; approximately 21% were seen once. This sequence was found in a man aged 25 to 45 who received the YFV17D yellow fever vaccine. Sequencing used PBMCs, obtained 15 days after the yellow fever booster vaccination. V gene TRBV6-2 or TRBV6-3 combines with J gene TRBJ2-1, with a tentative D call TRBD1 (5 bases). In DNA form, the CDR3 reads TGTGCCAGCAGTTACGGGGCCTCCGAGTTCTTC. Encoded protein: CASSYGASEFF.